The clone carrying this TCR beta chain has at least ten counts. Antigen specificity is unknown. The data were obtained in a study of T cells in Graves' hyperthyroidism and ophthalmopathy. Study results and limitations: The model's output predicted ophthalmopathy at a median of 6.5 months prior to onset. Clonotypes that were expanded in thyroid above 0.001 mostly appeared in blood too.

Clinical symptoms, serum thyroxine and TRAb, thyroid ultrasound and orbital computed tomography were used for the diagnoses. It was RNA transcripts that yielded the amplified TCR beta CDR3 regions. With the HTBI primer set, the TCR CDR3 went through a first round of RT-PCR. Each CDR3 protein gets one entry after TCRdb re-called the multiplex PCR reads with MiXCR. Among around 800,000 distinct CDR3 sequences listed, 38% were seen once. The sample taken for sequencing was blood. This TCR derives from a man between 18 and 35 years old with Graves' hyperthyroidism.

CDR3 sequence reads: CATSRDGNLNSPLHF. CDR3 bases: TGTGCCACCAGCAGAGACGGGAACCTGAATTCACCCCTCCACTTT. J is TRBJ1-6 and V is TRBV15; D is ambiguous. Germline loops: CDR1 LNHNV, CDR2 YYDKDF (reference sequence). This CDR3 spans 15 amino acids. V shed 0 bases and J shed 7 bases, with 10 bases lying between them.